Sequencing of this T cell receptor beta chain was carried out in a study of blood T cell repertoires in COVID-19 (dated by TCRdb to the early 2020s). As for the study more broadly: Samples from collaborators originated in the United States, Italy and Spain and spanned both the acute and convalescent phases of COVID-19. The samples were drawn from two sources: the first 160 participants of the ongoing ImmuneRACE study, and 1,254 subjects contributed by 6 global collaborators. A freely available public database, intended as a resource for researchers studying the immune response to SARS-CoV-2, is where the repertoires were released. The material from the prospective study consisted of cDNA or gDNA derived from T cells, B-cell-depleted T cells, or PBMCs. Deeply sampled blood TCRbeta repertoires from subjects exposed to, actively infected with, or recovered from COVID-19 were included in the dataset. A de-identified subject ID, COVID-19 status, age in years and sex were almost always included in the sample metadata. HLA class I and class II types, where available, came from metadata supplied by the sample provider rather than from assay-based typing. Points the paper makes about the study in general: The quantity of clinical and demographic metadata differed by source and by participant and was supplied without curation.

TCRbeta CDR3 regions were amplified from genomic DNA by means of the immunoSEQ Assay, a bias-controlled multiplex PCR. Turning to the authors' computational methods: The number of nucleated cells in each sample was estimated from the amplification of reference gene primers within the assay. Sequence reads were collapsed and filtered to measure the absolute abundance of every unique TCRbeta CDR3 rearrangement. For each sample, productive Simpson clonality was calculated as the square root of Simpson's diversity index over productive rearrangements. Sourced from immuneACCESS, this table was stored by TCRdb with only in-frame sequences that have V and J called. A share of the clones is absent; for the studies checked, an unresolved V gene accounts for under half, and the remainder has no known explanation. V and J calls and clone size come straight from that table; D and trimming were deduced from the DNA. The sample contains under 250,000 clones, approximately 82% of them found a single time. The ten largest clonotypes hold approximately 4% of the sample.

In this sample, this clone turned up once. This receptor's antigen is unknown. Per-base quality was not reported, and no clone a single base away is much larger than it. Via the germline V gene (reference sequence), CDR1 is MNHEY and CDR2 SMNVEV. From the cysteine through the phenylalanine, the CDR3 covers 13 amino acids. The only DNA kept is the CDR3, 39 bases in frame from the first base. The V end loses 6 bases and the J end loses 5 bases, and a stretch of 13 bases separates them. The collaborating institutions used their own protocols to collect whole blood in K2EDTA tubes. For TCRbeta analysis, collaborators shipped samples as frozen whole blood, isolated PBMCs, or DNA extracted from either of those sample types.

Source material: peripheral blood. This sequence was found in a woman of 80 years or more with acute or convalescent COVID-19. The receptor chain draws on TRBV27 and TRBJ1-2; tentative D gene TRBD1, with 5 bases matching. The CDR3: CASRPLGGYGYTF. The sequenced DNA: TGTGCCAGCAGACCACTTGGGGGGTATGGCTACACCTTC.